In its sample, the clone carrying this T cell receptor beta chain was seen many times. Antigen: not known. These data belong to a study of response to subunit inactivated influenza vaccine. In TCRdb, the RT-PCR reads were re-called with MiXCR into one record per CDR3 protein. The table lists hundreds of thousands of distinct CDR3 sequences, about 10% of them singletons. Regarding the study as a whole: T cells newly recruited by each seasonal influenza vaccination are few, the authors suggested.

Deletions cut 3 bases from V and 6 bases from J, with 10 bases between. Germline CDR1 is SGHAT and CDR2 is FQNNGV. The CDR3 loop spans 13 amino acids. The same sample was also used in a study of T cells expressing NK-cell markers. That publication notes: Production of TCR beta cDNA relied on 5'RACE template switching with UMIs.

The TCR was taken from a man aged 50-59 years who received an inactivated influenza vaccine. The V and J genes are TRBV11-2 and TRBJ2-3, with D unclear. The sequenced sample was PBMCs from blood, obtained on the day of vaccination. The CDR3 nucleotides read TGTGCCAGCAGCTTTTCCCCGACGGATACGCAGTATTTT. As protein: CASSFSPTDTQYF.